This T cell receptor (beta chain) derives from a study of blood T cell repertoires in COVID-19. Turning to the study itself: PBMCs, B-cell-depleted T cells, or T cells provided the cDNA or gDNA that made up the material.

Looked up from germline, CDR1 is SGHRS and CDR2 is YFSETQ. The CDR3 contains 14 residues. Trimming shortened V by 2 bases and J by 2 bases, and 10 bases separated the two germline ends. Authors' methods: The authors estimated nucleated cell counts from reference gene primer amplification. Some clones are missing from TCRdb's copy, which holds only in-frame ones; the method was immunoSEQ multiplex PCR. Clonal size and the V and J genes are those of that table, whereas D and trimming came from the DNA. The sample records roughly 200,000 clones, about 85% being singletons. This clone was found once. The sequence came from a woman older than 75 with COVID-19, enrolled during active disease. Sample: peripheral blood. J is TRBJ2-5 and V is TRBV5-1, with D maybe TRBD1 (6 bases). The CDR3 protein is CASSFTGLQETQYF. DNA of the CDR3: TGCGCCAGCAGCTTTACAGGGCTTCAAGAGACCCAGTACTTC.